A selection of T cell receptor beta chains follows, all from one sample in a study of blood T cell repertoires in COVID-19. The data were produced by immunoSEQ multiplex PCR, yet TCRdb's version contains in-frame clones alone and is incomplete. The table lists 72,000 or so clones, 82% of them singletons. Sequenced: peripheral blood. Receptor source: a man older than 75 with active COVID-19. The conserved cysteine and the conserved F or W are not part of the CDR3 here.

v_call	cdr3_aa
TRBV13	ASSFSVNTEAF
TRBV7-8	ASSPEGPIRSYT
TRBV7-2	ASSPLGQGYGYT
TRBV19	ASSTVTGAKNIQY
TRBV7-2	ASATGTGSYEQY
TRBV2	ASSEARSPVDTQY
TRBV6-5	ASSYSPGKGETQY
TRBV6-5	ASAGTGRWDQPQH
TRBV19	ASRDRVRNQPQH
TRBV7-8	ASSPPRQGSDTQY
TRBV5-1	ASSGWTSGDTYEQY
TRBV7-6	ASSPSGASYNEQF
TRBV3-1/TRBV3-2	ASSQIPGGNQPQH
TRBV4-2	ASSQFSSQARELF
TRBV12-5	ASGPGSSAYEQY
TRBV6-2/TRBV6-3	ASSYPGQGTDEQY
TRBV6-2/TRBV6-3	ASSWGLAGDTQY
TRBV3-1/TRBV3-2	ASSQTGVREETQY
TRBV3-1/TRBV3-2	ASRPGAGEQF
TRBV12-3/TRBV12-4	ASSAIRYEQY
TRBV7-2	ASSLESGRL
TRBV12-3/TRBV12-4	ASSLGQLYGYT